Here is one T cell receptor (beta chain) with its context. The target antigen is unknown. This entry is derived from a study of beta chain features in type 1 diabetes. The authors reverse transcribed all of the isolated RNA, so sequencing captured expressed TCRB transcripts. Each sample of naive, central memory or regulatory T cells had, on average, roughly 3.6 million reads. Profiling relied on immunoSEQ multiplex PCR, and the TCRdb table lists in-frame clones only, not all of them. The data show hundreds of thousands of clones, around an eighth seen once. Study-level results: TCRB CDR3s were moderately but significantly shorter in Type 1 diabetes patients in all four CD4+ subsets.

Germline V CDR1 and CDR2: GTSNPN, SVGIG (reference sequence). This CDR3 comprises 13 residues. V was cut by 1 base and J by 8 bases, with 11 bases left in between. This TCR was sampled from a man aged 18 to 29 with type 1 diabetes. The chain combines TRBV30 with TRBJ1-4; D is unclear. Specimen: naive CD4+ T cells from blood. For the CDR3, the DNA is TGTGCCTGGAGTGACAGCCCGATAGAAAAACTGTTTTTT. This translates into CAWSDSPIEKLFF.